These 17 T cell receptor beta chains were all obtained from the same sample, sequenced in a study of human T cells and chemical hapten exposure. Regarding time point: pre-sensitization, week 0. The treatment was: therapeutic diphenylcyclopropenone sensitization with weekly scalp DPC. TCRdb redid the calling of the RACE reads with MiXCR, one entry per CDR3 protein. The sample contains approximately 79,000 distinct CDR3 sequences, 8.5% of which appear only once. The sequences come from whole blood, collected in connection with sensitization to the hapten diphenylcyclopropenone (DPC). These receptors were taken from a man aged 40-49 years with alopecia areata. Some clones in this sample may be carry-over from other donors' samples.

The chain joins TRBV20-1 to TRBJ1-4; D ambiguous. CDR1 is DFQATT, CDR2 SNEGSKA, per germline (reference sequence). This CDR3 spans 13 amino acids. Trimming took 5 bases from V and 8 from J, leaving 15 bases between them. CDR3 bases: TGCAGTGCTGCCGTCAAAGCGGAGGAAAAACTGTTTTTT. Translated, it gives CSAAVKAEEKLFF.

This clonotype was observed a few times. This chain links TRBV6-2 or TRBV6-3 with TRBJ2-7; 7 bases are a match to TRBD2. CDR1 and CDR2 from the germline V gene are MNHEY and SVGEGT. V lost 5 bases and J lost 7; bases outside the gene matches: 8. The CDR3 is made up of 13 amino acids. The CDR3 spells CASSVRETGEQYF. CDR3 DNA: TGTGCCAGCAGTGTGCGGGAGACGGGGGAGCAGTACTTC.

A remark on this clonotype: Relative to the germline gene, one junction end is altered; a read error may explain this. This chain connects TRBV11-2 to TRBJ1-4; D is uncertain. Germline CDR1 and CDR2: SGHAT and FQNNGV. The CDR3 runs to 15 residues. The CDR3 DNA reads as TGTGCCAGCAGCTTAGTCGCTGGGGATAATGAAGAACTGTTTTTT. Its translation is CASSLVAGDNEELFF.

With respect to this clonotype: This may be a read error: a much more frequent sequence differs by one nucleotide. The chain recombines TRBV29-1 with TRBJ2-2, with unresolved D. Germline CDR1 SQVTM, CDR2 ANQGSEA. V was shortened by 6 bases and J by 2 bases, with 13 bases between the two germline ends. This CDR3 contains 14 residues. The CDR3 is CSVAEADNTGELFF. As DNA, the CDR3 is TGCAGCGTCGCCGAGGCGGATAACACCGGGGAGCTGTTTTTT.

V is TRBV9 and J is TRBJ2-1; 8 bases fit TRBD1. CDR3 size: 16 residues. The trim removed 4 bases at V and 1 base at J, leaving 7 bases unmatched. The germline gives CDR1 SGDLS, CDR2 YYNGEE. Written as DNA, the CDR3 is TGTGCCAGCAGCCCAGGGTGGACAGGGTCCTACAATGAGCAGTTCTTC. This sequence encodes CASSPGWTGSYNEQFF.

This clonotype was seen only a few times. The chain is built from TRBV5-1 and TRBJ1-3, with no clear D. This CDR3 is 15 amino acids long. V was shortened by 1 base and J by 0 bases, with 8 bases between the two germline ends. The germline V gene encodes CDR1 SGHRS and CDR2 YFSETQ. In nucleotides, the CDR3 is TGCGCCAGCAGCTTGACGGGGTCCTCTGGAAACACCATATATTTT. This codes for CASSLTGSSGNTIYF.

The CDR3 DNA follows: TGTGCCAGCAGTTTGTCGGACAGCAATGAAAAACTGTTTTTT. Translation: CASSLSDSNEKLFF. J is TRBJ1-4 and V is TRBV12-3 or TRBV12-4; TRBD1 might be the D (6 bases). The ends were cut back, 3 bases at V and 5 bases at J, with 10 bases in the middle. This CDR3 comprises 14 residues.

This clonotype appeared many times. The chain employs TRBV12-3 or TRBV12-4 and TRBJ2-1; D is undetermined. Trimming removed 6 bases at V and 4 bases at J, with 16 bases between. This CDR3 comprises 15 residues. DNA for the CDR3: TGTGCCAGCAGCCCCAGGACGTACCGTTACAATGAGCAGTTCTTC. Protein: CASSPRTYRYNEQFF.

A few counts support this clonotype. The genes are TRBV3-1 and TRBJ1-5; D not certain. V lost 0 bases and J 6 bases, leaving 9 bases between the germline ends. This CDR3 is 14 amino acids long. CDR1 is LGHDT, CDR2 YNNKEL, per germline (reference sequence). CDR3 nucleotide sequence: TGTGCCAGCAGCCAAGACACGGCAATTCAGCCCCAGCATTTT. It codes for CASSQDTAIQPQHF. Drawing the rest from reference TRBV3-1 and TRBJ1-5, the complete variable domain is DTAVSQTPKYLVTQMGNDKSIKCEQNLGHDTMYWYKQDSKKFLKIMFSYNNKELIINETVPNRFSPKSPDKAHLNLHINSLELGDSAVYFCASSQDTAIQPQHFGDGTRLSIL.

This sequence joins TRBV7-2 and TRBJ2-7; D uncertain. Germline CDR1 reads SGHTA; CDR2 reads FQGNSA. This CDR3 has 13 residues. V lost 2 bases to trimming and J lost 0 bases, with 5 bases between them. The chain's CDR3 is CASSLISSYEQYV. The CDR3, as DNA: TGTGCCAGCAGCTTAATCAGCTCCTACGAGCAGTACGTC.

As concerns this clonotype: Possible read error: a much larger clone is one base away. In DNA, the CDR3 is TGCGCCAGCAGCTCCGGTCAGGGGGCTTACGAGCAGTACGTC. This encodes CASSSGQGAYEQYV. V gene TRBV5-1 combines with J gene TRBJ2-7; 8 positions agree with TRBD1. The CDR3 runs 14 residues. J gave up 4 bases and V 3 bases, and 6 bases lay outside the gene matches. CDR1 and CDR2 from the germline V gene are SGHRS and YFSETQ.

This clonotype was detected a few times. V and J are TRBV6-2 or TRBV6-3 and TRBJ2-7; 10 nucleotides match TRBD2. Germline V gene data show CDR1 as MNHEY and CDR2 as SVGEGT. This CDR3 region has 15 residues. After removal of 4 bases from V and 2 bases from J, the junction contained 5 bases not matched to a gene. The CDR3 loop is CASSLTSGHAYEQYF. The CDR3, as DNA: TGTGCCAGCAGTTTGACTAGCGGGCACGCCTACGAGCAGTACTTC.

This clonotype was seen many times. This chain joins TRBV6-5 and TRBJ2-1; D gene ambiguous. V was shortened by 6 bases and J by 6 bases, with 18 bases between the two germline ends. CDR1 is MNHEY and CDR2 is SVGAGI in the germline V gene. This CDR3 spans 15 amino acids. CDR3 in amino acids: CASSPNGFSGNEQFF. The DNA for the CDR3 is TGTGCCAGCAGCCCGAACGGTTTTTCTGGCAATGAGCAGTTCTTC.

This clonotype was found many times. The chain is built from TRBV10-3 and TRBJ2-2; D remains unclear. Germline loops: CDR1 ENHRY, CDR2 SYGVKD. Trimming took off 2 bases at V and 1 base at J, with 8 bases between the two ends. This CDR3 has 15 residues. CDR3 nucleotides: TGTGCCATCAGTGAGGATATAGGGAACACCGGGGAGCTGTTTTTT. This encodes CAISEDIGNTGELFF.

The chain links TRBV29-1 to TRBJ2-1, with 8 bases fitting TRBD2. CDR1 and CDR2 (germline): SQVTM, ANQGSEA. Losses at the gene ends were 3 bases for V and 7 bases for J; bases not matched to a gene: 8. CDR3 length equals 14 residues. CDR3 bases: TGCAGCGTTGACAGCGGGAGATTAGGAAATGAGCAGTTCTTC. Protein sequence: CSVDSGRLGNEQFF.

This clonotype was found a few times. The chain links TRBV2 to TRBJ1-1; 8 bases are shared with TRBD1. Trimming removed 8 bases from V and 2 bases from J; junction bases left unmatched: 4. The CDR3 loop spans 13 amino acids. The V gene's germline CDR1 is SNHLY and CDR2 FYNNEI. This CDR3 is CASEGQGNTEAFF. The CDR3 nucleotides are TGTGCCAGCGAAGGACAGGGTAACACTGAAGCTTTCTTT.

This clonotype was picked up a small number of times. This chain joins TRBV5-1 and TRBJ1-6; a weak D match, TRBD1 (5 bases). There are 13 residues in the CDR3. Germline V gene sequence: CDR1 SGHRS, CDR2 YFSETQ. V was cut by 4 bases and J by 8 bases, with 10 bases left in between. CDR3: CASSPEGYSPLHF. DNA of the CDR3: TGCGCCAGCAGCCCGGAGGGGTATTCACCCCTCCACTTT.